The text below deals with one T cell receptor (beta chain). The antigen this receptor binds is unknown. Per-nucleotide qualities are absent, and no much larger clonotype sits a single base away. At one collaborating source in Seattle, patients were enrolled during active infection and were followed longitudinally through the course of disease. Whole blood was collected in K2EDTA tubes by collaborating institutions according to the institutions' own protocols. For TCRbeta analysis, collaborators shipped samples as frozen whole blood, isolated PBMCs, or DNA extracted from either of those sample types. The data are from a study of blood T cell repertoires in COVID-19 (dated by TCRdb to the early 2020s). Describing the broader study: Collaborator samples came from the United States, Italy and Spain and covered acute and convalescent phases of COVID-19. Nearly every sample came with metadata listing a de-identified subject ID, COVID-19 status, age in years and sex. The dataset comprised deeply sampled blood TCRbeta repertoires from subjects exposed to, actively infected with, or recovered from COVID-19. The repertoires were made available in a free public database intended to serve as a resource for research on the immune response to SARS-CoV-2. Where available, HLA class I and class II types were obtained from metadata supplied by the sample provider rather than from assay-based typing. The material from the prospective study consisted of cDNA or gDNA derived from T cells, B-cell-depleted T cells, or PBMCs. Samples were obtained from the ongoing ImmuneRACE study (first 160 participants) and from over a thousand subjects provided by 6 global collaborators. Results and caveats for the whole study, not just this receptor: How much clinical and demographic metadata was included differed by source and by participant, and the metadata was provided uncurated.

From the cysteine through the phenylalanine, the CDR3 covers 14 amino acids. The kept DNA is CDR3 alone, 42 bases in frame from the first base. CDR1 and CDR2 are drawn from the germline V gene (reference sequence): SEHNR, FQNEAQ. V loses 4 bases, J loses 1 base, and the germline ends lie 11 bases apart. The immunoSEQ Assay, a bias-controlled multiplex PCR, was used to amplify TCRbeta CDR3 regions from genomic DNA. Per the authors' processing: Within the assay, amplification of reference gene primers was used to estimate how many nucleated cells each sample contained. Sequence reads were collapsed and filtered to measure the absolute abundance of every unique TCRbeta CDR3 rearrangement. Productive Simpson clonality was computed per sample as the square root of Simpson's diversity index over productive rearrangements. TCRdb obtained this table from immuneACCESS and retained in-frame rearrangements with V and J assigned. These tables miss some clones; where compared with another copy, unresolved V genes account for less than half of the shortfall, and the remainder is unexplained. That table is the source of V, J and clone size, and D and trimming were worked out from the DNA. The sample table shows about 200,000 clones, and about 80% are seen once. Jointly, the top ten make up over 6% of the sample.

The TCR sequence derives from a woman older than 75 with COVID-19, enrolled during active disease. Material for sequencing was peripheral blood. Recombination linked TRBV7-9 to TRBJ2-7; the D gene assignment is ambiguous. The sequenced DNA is TGTGCCAGCAGCTCCGGCGCCGGGTCCTACGAGCAGTACTTC. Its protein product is CASSSGAGSYEQYF.